This record concerns one T cell receptor (beta chain) sequence. Its ends do not fully match the called genes, so a read error is possible. TCRdb used MiXCR to reprocess the 5' RACE reads, holding one entry per CDR3 protein. The sample holds about 240,000 distinct CDR3 sequences, 6.9% seen once. This CDR3 comprises 14 residues. Per the germline V gene, CDR1 is SGHTA and CDR2 is FQGNSA. The data stem from a study of T cells after yellow fever vaccination. The sequence was collected from a man between 25 and 39 years old who received the YFV17D yellow fever vaccine. Source: CD4+ T cells sorted from PBMCs, taken 15 days after the yellow fever booster vaccination. The genes are TRBV7-2 and TRBJ1-5, with D possibly TRBD1 on 6 matching bases. CDR3 region: CARSLMAGAQPQHF. The DNA for the CDR3 is TGTGCCAGAAGCTTAATGGCAGGGGCACAGCCCCAGCATTTT. The whole variable domain, remainder taken from reference TRBV7-2 and TRBJ1-5, is GAGVSQSPSNKVTEKGKDVELRCDPISGHTALYWYRQSLGQGLEFLIYFQGNSAPDKSGLPSDRFSAERTGGSVSTLTIQRTQQEDSAVYLCARSLMAGAQPQHFGDGTRLSIL.